One and the same sample provided the 23 T cell receptor beta chains below, sequenced in a study of radiotherapy plus CTLA-4 blockade in lung cancer. The assay was immunoSEQ multiplex PCR, and TCRdb's table has in-frame clones only and misses some. This table holds around 42,000 clones, roughly 65% found once. The source was peripheral blood, collected from a patient treated with radiotherapy plus ipilimumab. Receptors originate from a human donor with non-small cell lung cancer who had a partial response to radiotherapy plus ipilimumab.

In this sample, this clone turned up a few times. V is TRBV5-6 and J is TRBJ1-5; 9 nucleotides line up with TRBD1. Trimming took 3 bases from V and 1 from J; bases not matched to a gene: 2. From germline, CDR1 is SGHDT and CDR2 YYEEEE. This CDR3 has 15 amino acids. The CDR3 sequence is CASSYRGLSNQPQHF. CDR3 bases: TGTGCCAGCAGCTACAGGGGGCTGAGCAATCAGCCCCAGCATTTT.

This chain joins TRBV19 and TRBJ1-1; D may be TRBD1 (6 bases). CDR3 size: 15 residues. V was clipped by 8 bases and J by 7 bases, with 23 bases between them. The germline V gene has CDR1 LNHDA and CDR2 SQIVND (reference sequence). Here the CDR3 reads CASGDIFEDYDEAFF. The CDR3 DNA reads as TGTGCCAGTGGGGACATCTTCGAGGATTATGATGAAGCTTTCTTT.

This clone was seen more than once but under ten times. This chain uses TRBV30 with TRBJ1-1; 8 nucleotides agree with TRBD1. V lost 1 base to trimming and J lost 2 bases; unmatched junction nucleotides: 9. This CDR3 has 16 amino acids. Per the germline V gene, CDR1 is GTSNPN and CDR2 is SVGIG (reference sequence). CDR3: CAWSGGPTGANTEAFF. The CDR3 bases are TGTGCCTGGAGTGGAGGCCCGACAGGGGCTAACACTGAAGCTTTCTTT.

V and J are TRBV7-2 and TRBJ1-5; D possibly corresponds to TRBD1 (5 bases). V lost 5 bases to trimming and J lost 3 bases, with 8 bases between them. Germline V CDR1 and CDR2: SGHTA, FQGNSA. The CDR3 has 13 residues. CDR3 residues: CASSRQYNQPQHF. DNA for the CDR3: TGTGCCAGCAGCCGACAGTACAATCAGCCCCAGCATTTT.

The chain couples TRBV5-1 to TRBJ1-6; 8 bases fit TRBD1. The J segment lost 8 bases and the V segment lost 4 bases, leaving 8 bases of the junction unmatched. This CDR3 has 15 residues. Germline CDR1 is SGHRS and CDR2 is YFSETQ. CDR3 nucleotides: TGCGCCAGCAGCGCTGGCAGGGGGCTGCATTCACCCCTCCACTTT. It specifies CASSAGRGLHSPLHF.

The rearrangement links TRBV29-1 to TRBJ1-2; possible D gene TRBD1, 6 bases. The V and J ends lost 6 bases and 4 bases respectively, with 9 bases between them. The CDR3 extends over 11 amino acids. Germline CDR1 is SQVTM and CDR2 is ANQGSEA. The CDR3, as DNA: TGCAGCGTCTCAGGGGTCTATGGCTACACCTTC. Its protein is CSVSGVYGYTF. Complete variable domain (other parts from reference TRBV29-1 and TRBJ1-2): SAVISQKPSRDICQRGTSLTIQCQVDSQVTMMFWYRQQPGQSLTLIATANQGSEATYESGFVIDKFPISRPNLTFSTLTVSNMSPEDSSIYLCSVSGVYGYTFGSGTRLTVV.

In DNA, the CDR3 is TGTGCCAGCAGTTTATGGACAGCTGAGCAGTTCTTC. It translates to CASSLWTAEQFF. The V gene is TRBV5-6, the J gene TRBJ2-1; the D gene is possibly TRBD1 (6 bases). The CDR3 has 12 residues. CDR1 is SGHDT, CDR2 YYEEEE, per germline. Trimming removed 5 bases at V and 9 bases at J, with 12 bases between.

This clone came up once. At one end, the junction sequence differs from germline, possibly due to a read error. The gene calls are TRBV2 and TRBJ2-1, with 10 bases lining up with TRBD2. The germline gives CDR1 SNHLY, CDR2 FYNNEI. The CDR3 has 15 amino acids. CDR3 nucleotides: TGTGCCAGCAGTGAACTAGCGGGAGTACTCAATGGGCAGTTCTTC. It is translated as CASSELAGVLNGQFF.

Of note for this clone: Germline is not matched at one junction end, which may reflect a read error. The CDR3 here is CAGSSPDRVDTEAFF. For the CDR3, the DNA is TGTGCCGGCAGCTCCCCGGACAGGGTGGACACTGAAGCTTTCTTT. The V call is TRBV7-9, the J call TRBJ1-1, with 8 positions matching TRBD1. The CDR3 is made up of 15 amino acids. The V gene's germline CDR1 is SEHNR and CDR2 FQNEAQ (reference sequence).

This clone has just a few counts. This chain joins TRBV6-5 and TRBJ1-6; D possibly corresponds to TRBD1 (5 bases). Trimming took 6 bases from V and 9 from J, leaving 18 bases between them. Germline CDR1 is MNHEY and CDR2 is SVGAGI. The CDR3 is 15 amino acids. CDR3 DNA sequence: TGTGCCAGCAGACTTACCGGGACCGGGGGTTCACCCCTCCACTTT. It encodes CASRLTGTGGSPLHF.

The sample holds a few counts of this clone. V gene TRBV27 combines with J gene TRBJ1-1, with D uncertain. In germline, CDR1 is MNHEY, CDR2 SMNVEV (reference sequence). Trimming left V 3 bases short and J 5 bases short, with 10 bases between. The CDR3 has 13 residues. As DNA, the CDR3 is TGTGCCAGCAGTTTGACCAGGTTAACTGAAGCTTTCTTT. It translates to CASSLTRLTEAFF.

The rearrangement joins TRBV5-1 to TRBJ2-1; maybe TRBD1 (5 bases). The length of the CDR3 is 13 residues. Trimming stripped 5 bases from V and 8 bases from J, with 14 bases between. Germline CDR1 is SGHRS and CDR2 is YFSETQ. The CDR3 reads CASRSSWGDEQFF. CDR3 bases: TGCGCCAGCAGGTCATCCTGGGGCGATGAGCAGTTCTTC.

A word on this clone: Other DNA variants within this sample encode the same CDR3. This chain uses TRBV15 with TRBJ2-3, with TRBD2 identical over 12 bases. Germline V gene data show CDR1 as LNHNV and CDR2 as YYDKDF (reference sequence). Trimming removed 0 bases from V and 9 bases from J; junction bases left unmatched: 4. The CDR3 runs 15 residues. The CDR3 spells CATSRDQTSGRTQYF. CDR3 nucleotide sequence: TGTGCCACCAGCAGAGACCAGACTAGCGGGAGAACGCAGTATTTT.

The chain couples TRBV11-2 to TRBJ2-3; D perhaps matches TRBD1 (6 bases). V was clipped by 1 base and J by 5 bases, with 10 bases between them. The germline CDR1 and CDR2 sequences are SGHAT and FQNNGV. The CDR3 runs 14 residues. As DNA, the CDR3 is TGTGCCAGCAGCTTAGGGGGGCTTGAAGATACGCAGTATTTT. Its translation is CASSLGGLEDTQYF.

The chain recombines TRBV18 with TRBJ2-5; TRBD2 might be the D (6 bases). The CDR3 covers 17 residues. V lost 5 bases to trimming and J lost 10 bases, with 29 bases between them. Germline V gives CDR1 KGHSH, CDR2 LQKENI. The CDR3 sequence is CASSETSLVGRGLGQYF. CDR3 coding DNA: TGTGCCAGCTCAGAGACGAGCCTTGTCGGGAGAGGATTGGGCCAGTACTTC.

The genes are TRBV5-1 and TRBJ2-3, with TRBD1 matching 9 bases. The germline V gene encodes CDR1 SGHRS and CDR2 YFSETQ. This CDR3 is 18 amino acids long. Losses at the gene ends were 0 bases for V and 3 bases for J; bases not matched to a gene: 11. The CDR3 loop reads CASSLAMRGTGRTDTQYF. The CDR3 DNA sequence: TGCGCCAGCAGCTTGGCCATGAGAGGGACAGGGAGGACAGATACGCAGTATTTT. The complete variable domain, with remaining parts taken from reference TRBV5-1 and TRBJ2-3, reads KAGVTQTPRYLIKTRGQQVTLSCSPISGHRSVSWYQQTPGQGLQFLFEYFSETQRNKGNFPGRFSGRQFSNSRSEMNVSTLELGDSALYLCASSLAMRGTGRTDTQYFGPGTRLTVL.

The chain combines TRBV7-6 with TRBJ2-1; the D gene is possibly TRBD2 (5 bases). This CDR3 region has 13 residues. Trimming stripped 4 bases from V and 12 bases from J, with 16 bases between. Germline CDR1 and CDR2: SGHVS and FNYEAQ. The CDR3 region is CASSSPSAVTQFF. The DNA of the CDR3 is TGTGCCAGCAGCTCCCCATCAGCGGTTACGCAGTTCTTC.

The V and J genes are TRBV13 and TRBJ2-5; 7 nucleotides agree with TRBD1. TRBJ2-7 matches the DNA end more closely, so the J call is doubtful. The CDR3 consists of 14 residues. Germline lookup yields CDR1 PRHDT and CDR2 FYEKMQ (reference sequence). CDR3 bases: TGTGCCAGCAGCTCCCGGGACAGCTCCTACGAGCAGTACTTC. Protein product: CASSSRDSSYEQYF.

The V call is TRBV10-3, the J call TRBJ2-5; maybe TRBD2 (6 bases). V was cut by 10 bases and J by 4 bases, with 16 bases left in between. Germline lookup yields CDR1 ENHRY and CDR2 SYGVKD. The CDR3 is 13 amino acids. The CDR3 reads CASQGGWGETQYF. The CDR3 nucleotides read TGTGCCAGCCAGGGAGGTTGGGGAGAGACCCAGTACTTC.

This clone was detected once. The V and J genes are TRBV6-5 and TRBJ2-7; 8 bases fit TRBD2. With V trimmed by 5 bases and J by 7 bases, 4 bases remained unmatched. The CDR3 totals 12 residues. The germline CDR1 and CDR2 sequences are MNHEY and SVGAGI. CDR3 amino acids: CASSPTSGEQYF. CDR3 sequence (DNA): TGTGCCAGCAGTCCCACTAGCGGTGAGCAGTACTTC.

This clone was seen only a few times. The chain combines TRBV5-1 with TRBJ1-4, with D uncertain. Germline V gene data show CDR1 as SGHRS and CDR2 as YFSETQ. Trimming shortened V by 2 bases and J by 5 bases, and 10 bases separated the two germline ends. The CDR3 sequence is 14 residues long. The CDR3 sequence is CASSFSGGNEKLFF. The CDR3 region has the DNA TGCGCCAGCAGCTTTTCGGGCGGGAATGAAAAACTGTTTTTT.

This chain joins TRBV18 and TRBJ1-6; maybe TRBD1 (6 bases). The V end lost 4 bases, the J end lost 7 bases, and 17 bases lay between the germline ends. From germline, CDR1 is KGHSH and CDR2 LQKENI. This CDR3 has 16 residues. The CDR3 sequence is CASSLLVGQQNSPLHF. For the CDR3, the DNA is TGTGCCAGCTCACTCTTAGTAGGACAGCAGAATTCACCCCTCCACTTT.

The chain uses TRBV30 and TRBJ2-1, with 12 bases fitting TRBD2. V trimming: 5 bases; J trimming: 4 bases; junction bases outside the gene matches: 3. Germline CDR1 and CDR2: GTSNPN and SVGIG (reference sequence). The CDR3 spans 14 residues. CDR3 loop: CAWSGTSGYNEQFF. The CDR3 coding sequence is TGTGCCTGGTCCGGGACTAGCGGGTACAATGAGCAGTTCTTC.